The present entry profiles one T cell receptor beta chain with its context. Which antigen it targets is not known. Per-base quality was not reported, and no clone a single base away is much larger than it. This record belongs to a study of regulatory T cells in long-lasting Graves disease (dated by TCRdb to 2020 to 2023). For the wider study: Patients with newly diagnosed Graves' disease had been on antithyroid drugs for under 3 months. A total of about 35 samples underwent TCR sequencing, from about 13 patients with persistent Graves' disease and 20 or so patients with newly diagnosed Graves' disease. Patients with persistent Graves' disease were compared with patients with newly diagnosed Graves' disease using TCR sequencing and RNA sequencing of peripheral blood. The study took place in China and was registered as a clinical trial. Points the paper makes about the study in general: Persistent Graves' disease patients showed lower TCR Shannon entropy and fewer highly expanded clones than newly diagnosed patients, suggesting clonal expansion. Persistent disease showed preferential use of TRBV28, TRBJ1-2 and TRBJ2-5, whereas newly diagnosed disease favored TRBV20-1 and TRBJ2-1. Persistent patients shared more public clonotypes among themselves (around 3,000) than newly diagnosed patients did (about 1,000). Sequencing and analysis were limited to the TCR beta chain. The authors noted that the small sample size was a limitation that may lower accuracy. Peripheral blood alone was examined, since thyroid tissue, which constituted the primary lesion, could not be accessed.

The library was prepared using multiplex PCR. TCRdb shows the sequencer as Illumina HiSeq 4000. iRepertoire HTBI primers and Arm-PCR amplification of CDR3 regions were used to construct TCR beta libraries. PCR products were gel purified before sequencing. The source study handled its data this way. A total of roughly 65 TRBV and approximately 15 TRBJ segments were identified across samples and were used for gene usage analysis of CDR3 amino acid clonotypes. COPE and FqMerger were used to merge filtered high-quality paired reads into contigs. BLAST was used to align contigs to IMGT TRBV, TRBD and TRBJ reference genes, and CDR3 was defined according to IMGT. Clonotypes above 0.1% frequency were classified as highly expanded clones. Repertoire diversity was measured by Shannon entropy, and V-J evenness by the Gini coefficient. A clonotype was considered public if more than one individual shared it. The public reads were run again by TCRdb, first through fastp at Q25 and then through MiXCR, and only productive beta chains were kept. One record per CDR3 amino acid sequence lists the most common genes and DNA. None of the V and J calls come from the authors' own analysis; TCRdb made them. The sample data list just over 600,000 distinct CDR3 sequences, and 16% of these were observed just once. Jointly, the top ten make up about 18% of the sample.

The CDR3 holds 15 amino acids from the cysteine to the phenylalanine. CDR3 DNA only is kept here, 45 bases in frame from base 1. CDR1 and CDR2, per the germline V gene, are SGDLS and YYNGEE. The time point label of this sample denotes: newly diagnosed GD, antithyroid drugs for less than 3 months. For both TCR sequencing and RNA sequencing, RNA was extracted from PBMCs using TRIzol. Graves' disease was diagnosed according to American Thyroid Association guidelines. Patients for the study were recruited at an endocrinology department in Xi'an, China. Each patient gave 8.5 to 9.5 milliliters of peripheral blood, collected in an EDTA anticoagulant tube. Ficoll Paque Plus density gradient separation was used to isolate PBMCs, and no further T cell sorting was performed. An Agilent 2100 Bioanalyzer and agarose gel were used to assess RNA quality, and a NanoDrop 2000 was used to measure RNA concentration.

The sample was also linked to a second study, of T cells in Graves' hyperthyroidism and ophthalmopathy. The second paper further reports: A patient counted as having stable Graves' hyperthyroidism if no progression to ophthalmopathy occurred over 18 months of follow-up. The hyperthyroidism patients were between 18 and 65 years old and newly diagnosed, with a disease duration of less than 2 months. Any patient with an uncontrolled infection, another autoimmune disease, pregnancy or lactation was excluded. Clinical symptoms, serum thyroxine and TRAb, thyroid ultrasound, and orbital computed tomography formed the basis for the diagnoses. A first-round RT-PCR of the TCR CDR3 used the HTBI primer set with the Qiagen OneStep RT-PCR kit. Most expanded thyroid clonotypes (frequency above 0.001) were also detected in blood, suggesting blood repertoires may reflect thyroid immune responses. In cross-validation, a model built on a 13 V-J signature told ophthalmopathy apart from stable hyperthyroidism with over 85% sensitivity and around 83% specificity, and in testing the same model reached 80%/75%. In validation, progression to ophthalmopathy was predicted by the model with about 70% sensitivity and 72.22% specificity, a median of around 6.5 months before onset. To identify TCR V-J signatures that set the groups apart, the researchers used a discovery cohort of 100 patients, made up of 40 to 45 with Graves' ophthalmopathy and some 56 with stable Graves' hyperthyroidism. Prospective prediction of ophthalmopathy was tested in an independent validation cohort of 18 to 20 hyperthyroidism patients and 17 patients who later progressed to ophthalmopathy. The roughly 91 discovery patients were randomly divided into training and test sets at a 7:3 ratio. Thyroid tissue and blood T-cell repertoires from six Graves' hyperthyroidism patients were also compared in the study. After sampling, hyperthyroidism patients received methimazole starting at 30 mg daily, and ophthalmopathy patients received high-dose intravenous methylprednisolone. The libraries were constructed in a second round of multiplex PCR and then size-selected and purified. Paired-end sequencing of the libraries was performed with 100 bp reads on an Illumina HiSeq2000. SOAPnuke was used to process the raw data, throwing out any read that contained adapters or uncalled bases, had a mean Phred below 15, or lacked an exact constant-primer or identifier match. COPE v1.2.5 was used to merge high-quality paired reads, and clonotypes were defined as unique nucleotide sequences. Clonotypes were aligned to IMGT TRBV, TRBD and TRBJ reference segments using MiTCR v1.1. Analysis was restricted to V-J combinations with a frequency above 0.0001, which covered 99.2% of repertoires. A TCS score was defined as the ratio of F50 (clonal expansion) to E x V (chaos), with BLOSUM62-based TCRdist applied between CDR3 peptides within each V-J. Welch's t-statistics and random forest reduced roughly 530 V-J features to 13, which were used in a naive Bayes classifier (R e1071). Sample size was not statistically predetermined, and blinding of investigators to group allocation was not performed. The paper describes TCR Vbeta CDR3 sequencing of 135 peripheral blood samples, made up of about 41 ophthalmopathy patients, approximately 73 hyperthyroidism patients and 17 progressor patients.

The chain uses TRBV9 and TRBJ2-5; TRBD2 lines up with 7 middle nucleotides. The source material was peripheral blood mononuclear cells (PBMCs), sampled at new diagnosis, from a patient treated with antithyroid drugs. The receptor's source is a woman aged 25 to 39 with Graves disease. Donor details come from another sample of the same person, matched by shared clones. The CDR3: CAPLWGRAAQETQYF. Read as DNA, the sequence is TGTGCTCCCTTGTGGGGGAGGGCCGCCCAAGAGACCCAGTACTTC.